These T cell receptor beta chains were read from a single sample in a study of OX40 agonist ivuxolimab in advanced cancers. TCRdb's copy holds only in-frame clones and misses some; the assay was immunoSEQ multiplex PCR. The table has 64,000 or so clones, approximately 83% seen once. The sample here was CD4+ or CD8+ T cells sorted from blood, taken in a trial of the OX40 agonist ivuxolimab. The origin of the receptors is an adult with an advanced solid tumor such as melanoma, head and neck, liver or kidney cancer. Both conserved end residues are part of each CDR3. A D gene is named only where the DNA matches it firmly. Part of the rows lack a size; the others show once, few, many or a class for expanded clones.

j_call v_call clone_size d_call cdr3_aa cdr3_nt
TRBJ1-5 TRBV2 NA NA CASSDETPSGQPQHF TGTGCCAGCAGTGATGAGACGCCGTCGGGTCAGCCCCAGCATTTT
TRBJ2-7 TRBV5-1 NA TRBD2 CASSLGAGGHEQYF TGCGCCAGCAGCTTGGGGGCGGGGGGCCACGAGCAGTACTTC
TRBJ2-7 TRBV9 NA TRBD2 CASSVGLAGYEQYF TGTGCCAGCAGCGTAGGGCTAGCGGGATACGAGCAGTACTTC
TRBJ2-1 TRBV5-4 NA NA CASSEDLRSYNEQFF TGTGCCAGCAGCGAGGATCTACGCTCCTACAATGAGCAGTTCTTC
TRBJ1-2 TRBV20-1 once NA CSGGLGYTF TGCAGTGGGGGGCTGGGCTACACCTTC
TRBJ2-5 TRBV7-9 few TRBD1 CASSPGTGAAGTQYF TGTGCCAGCAGCCCCGGGACAGGGGCTGCTGGGACCCAGTACTTC
TRBJ1-4 TRBV6-1 NA NA CASSEARGITNEKLFF TGTGCCAGCAGTGAAGCAAGGGGTATAACTAATGAAAAACTGTTTTTT
TRBJ2-2 TRBV5-1 NA TRBD1 CASSSRDRYTGELFF TGCGCCAGCAGCAGCCGGGACAGGTACACCGGGGAGCTGTTTTTT
TRBJ2-2 TRBV5-6 NA NA CASSPSWHTGELFF TGTGCCAGCAGCCCGAGTTGGCACACCGGGGAGCTGTTTTTT
TRBJ2-2 TRBV7-9 NA TRBD2 CASSLAGGPSGGNTGELFF TGTGCCAGCAGCTTAGCCGGCGGGCCTAGCGGGGGAAACACCGGGGAGCTGTTTTTT
TRBJ2-7 TRBV6-6 NA TRBD1 CASSYTNGQGNEQYF TGTGCCAGCAGTTACACGAACGGACAGGGTAACGAGCAGTACTTC
TRBJ2-1 TRBV5-6 NA NA CASSLGPAGEWGQFF TGTGCCAGCAGCTTAGGCCCGGCTGGTGAATGGGGGCAGTTCTTC
TRBJ1-2 TRBV6-5 NA NA CASNGSPNYGYTF TGTGCCAGCAACGGTTCCCCTAACTATGGCTACACCTTC
TRBJ1-2 TRBV19 NA TRBD1 CASSTDRFYGYTF TGTGCCAGTAGTACGGACAGGTTCTATGGCTACACCTTC
TRBJ1-1 TRBV10-1 NA NA CASSESARAAFF TGCGCCAGCAGTGAGTCGGCCAGGGCAGCTTTCTTT
TRBJ2-2 TRBV5-1 once NA CASSLDPSGTGELFF TGCGCCAGCAGCTTGGACCCCTCCGGCACCGGGGAGCTGTTTTTT
TRBJ2-2 TRBV9 NA NA CASRGGNTGELFF TGTGCCAGCAGAGGAGGGAACACCGGGGAGCTGTTTTTT
TRBJ1-4 TRBV7-8 NA NA CASSLGVGEKLFF TGTGCCAGCAGCTTAGGGGTCGGTGAAAAACTGTTTTTT
TRBJ1-1 TRBV6-4 few NA CAISTGTMNTEAFF TGTGCCATCTCGACAGGAACTATGAACACTGAAGCTTTCTTT
TRBJ2-3 TRBV2 NA NA CASLAETSTDTQYF TGTGCCAGCTTAGCGGAAACTAGCACAGATACGCAGTATTTT
TRBJ2-4 TRBV19 NA TRBD1 CASSMGQQVNIQYF TGTGCCAGTAGTATGGGACAGCAGGTAAACATTCAGTACTTC
TRBJ1-2 TRBV6-6 NA NA CASSSSPTGRYGYTF TGTGCCAGCAGTTCCTCCCCCACAGGGCGCTATGGCTACACCTTC
TRBJ1-4 TRBV11-2 NA NA CASGVGLNEKLFF TGTGCCAGCGGTGTGGGGCTTAATGAAAAACTGTTTTTT
TRBJ2-7 TRBV29-1 once NA CSVGSQGVEQYF TGCAGCGTTGGTTCACAGGGTGTGGAGCAGTACTTC
TRBJ2-5 TRBV2 NA TRBD2 CASSIGLAGQETQYF TGTGCCAGCAGCATCGGACTAGCGGGGCAAGAGACCCAGTACTTC
TRBJ1-2 TRBV27 NA NA CASRQEMSGYTF TGTGCCAGCCGACAAGAAATGAGCGGCTACACCTTC
TRBJ2-2 TRBV29-1 NA TRBD2 CSVSSGSYTGELFF TGCAGCGTTTCTAGCGGGAGCTACACCGGGGAGCTGTTTTTT
TRBJ1-5 TRBV6-5 NA NA CASSYREWSSNQPQHF TGTGCCAGCAGCTACAGGGAATGGAGTAGCAATCAGCCCCAGCATTTT
TRBJ1-1 TRBV25-1 once NA CAKPPRGAGTEAFF TGTGCCAAACCACCCAGGGGCGCGGGAACTGAAGCTTTCTTT
TRBJ2-3 TRBV29-1 NA TRBD2 CSVEGRRAGATDTQYF TGCAGCGTTGAAGGCAGGAGAGCGGGGGCGACAGATACGCAGTATTTT
TRBJ2-7 TRBV18 NA NA CASSPLGEAYEQYF TGTGCCAGCTCACCACTGGGGGAAGCCTACGAGCAGTACTTC
TRBJ2-7 TRBV6-1 NA NA CASGYLSYEQYF TGTGCCAGCGGATATCTCTCCTACGAGCAGTACTTC
TRBJ1-5 TRBV6-1 NA NA CASSEKGRNNQPQHF TGTGCCAGCAGTGAAAAGGGACGAAACAATCAGCCCCAGCATTTT
TRBJ2-2 TRBV5-1 NA NA CASSLDPAGGTGELFF TGCGCCAGCAGCTTGGACCCAGCGGGTGGGACCGGGGAGCTGTTTTTT
TRBJ1-2 TRBV18 NA TRBD1 CASSPPGDRDHGYTF TGTGCCAGCTCACCACCAGGGGACAGGGACCATGGCTACACCTTC
TRBJ2-2 TRBV6-6 NA TRBD2 CASTYGGVSTGELFF TGTGCCAGCACTTACGGGGGGGTGAGCACCGGGGAGCTGTTTTTT
TRBJ1-6 TRBV6-5 NA NA CASSYSAVGSYSPLHF TGTGCCAGCAGTTACTCGGCCGTCGGGAGCTATTCACCCCTCCACTTT
TRBJ2-1 TRBV18 NA NA CASSPPGTLLRNEQFF TGTGCCAGCTCACCACCTGGGACCCTACTTCGGAATGAGCAGTTCTTC
TRBJ2-7 TRBV10-2 once TRBD1 CASSYSGQTYEQYF TGCGCCAGCAGCTATTCGGGACAGACCTACGAGCAGTACTTC
TRBJ2-7 TRBV7-9 NA NA CASNTGGGEQYF TGTGCCAGCAACACAGGAGGGGGGGAGCAGTACTTC
TRBJ1-2 TRBV30 NA NA CAWSPTRFLSHGYTF TGTGCCTGGAGTCCAACCCGATTTCTTTCCCATGGCTACACCTTC
TRBJ2-6 TRBV25-1 NA NA CASSHVPTGQSRANVLTF TGTGCCAGCAGTCACGTCCCAACTGGACAAAGTCGGGCCAACGTCCTGACTTTC
TRBJ2-5 TRBV18 NA NA CASSPGHPGGQETQYF TGTGCCAGCTCACCAGGGCATCCAGGGGGGCAAGAGACCCAGTACTTC
TRBJ2-7 TRBV6-5 NA NA CASRSFAYEQYF TGTGCCAGCCGGAGTTTCGCCTACGAGCAGTACTTC
TRBJ2-6 TRBV6-5 NA TRBD1 CASRTGGSGANVLTF TGTGCCAGCAGGACAGGGGGCTCTGGGGCCAACGTCCTGACTTTC
TRBJ1-6 TRBV11-2 NA NA CASSSMGDSPLHF TGTGCCAGCAGCTCCATGGGGGATTCACCCCTCCACTTT
TRBJ2-1 TRBV2 NA TRBD2 CASSTGTSIDEQFF TGTGCCAGCAGCACCGGGACTAGCATTGATGAGCAGTTCTTC
TRBJ1-1 TRBV5-1 few NA CASSLNIAGVGTEAFF TGCGCCAGCAGCTTAAATATCGCAGGGGTTGGTACTGAAGCTTTCTTT
TRBJ2-1 TRBV4-2 NA TRBD2 CASSQGGLAGNNEQFF TGTGCCAGCAGCCAAGGCGGACTAGCGGGCAACAATGAGCAGTTCTTC
TRBJ1-2 TRBV19 once NA CASSASTGGNYGYTF TGTGCCAGTAGTGCCTCCACGGGAGGAAACTATGGCTACACCTTC